A selection of T cell receptor beta chains follows, all from one sample in a study of blood T cell repertoires in COVID-19. Data came from immunoSEQ multiplex PCR; TCRdb stores just in-frame clones and leaves some out. The repertoire holds under 150,000 clones, roughly 79% seen once, with around 3.2% in the top ten. The sequenced material came from PBMCs or T cells enriched from blood (not recorded which). The receptors were sampled from a woman between 50 and 59 years old who had recovered from COVID-19. The CDR3 runs from the conserved cysteine through the conserved F or W. A D gene is named only where the DNA matches it firmly.

v_call,d_call,cdr3_aa
TRBV27,TRBD1,CASSPNTGVSSPLHF
TRBV5-4,NA,CASSGTPQETQYF
TRBV28,TRBD1,CASSLGQGHQPQHF
TRBV20-1,NA,CSASPSVPSGYGYTF
TRBV5-4,TRBD1,CASRPGTGDLYGYTF
TRBV3-1/TRBV3-2,TRBD1,CASSQGRGLGYEQYF
TRBV4-1,TRBD2,CASSQDKGLAGGRGTDTQYF
TRBV4-1,NA,CASSQESGMPKPQHF
TRBV3-1/TRBV3-2,NA,CASSQDGTSTDTQYF
TRBV2,TRBD1,CASSEQGARNTEAFF
TRBV27,TRBD2,CASSLVGMAGGLETQYF
TRBV28,NA,CASRTTGSGNTIYF
TRBV19,TRBD1,CASRQTGGGYEQYF
TRBV5-1,TRBD1,CASRQQGGGSGANVLTF
TRBV11-2,TRBD1,CASSSDRGGSPLHF
TRBV30,TRBD2,CAWSVVAGDPSYEQYF
TRBV30,NA,CAWTAGNNEKLFF
TRBV27,NA,CASSLTQVGEKLFF
TRBV25-1,NA,CASSGMNTEAFF
TRBV28,TRBD1,CASSFVGQGMNQPQHF